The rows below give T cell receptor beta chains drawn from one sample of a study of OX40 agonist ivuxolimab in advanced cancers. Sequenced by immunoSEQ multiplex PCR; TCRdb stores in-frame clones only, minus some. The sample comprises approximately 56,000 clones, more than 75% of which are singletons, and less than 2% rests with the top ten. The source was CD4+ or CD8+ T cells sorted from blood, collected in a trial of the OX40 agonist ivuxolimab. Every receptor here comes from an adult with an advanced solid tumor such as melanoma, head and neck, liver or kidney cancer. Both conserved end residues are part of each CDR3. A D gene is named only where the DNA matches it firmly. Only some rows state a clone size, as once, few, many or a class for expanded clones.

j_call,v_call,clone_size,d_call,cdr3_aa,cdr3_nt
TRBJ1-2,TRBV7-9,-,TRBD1,CASSLTGEVGYTF,TGTGCCAGCAGCTTGACAGGGGAGGTGGGCTACACCTTC
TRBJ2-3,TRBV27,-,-,CASSLSGTARTDTQYF,TGTGCCAGCAGTTTATCGGGCACGGCCCGCACAGATACGCAGTATTTT
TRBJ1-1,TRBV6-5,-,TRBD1,CASSFRQGGTEAFF,TGTGCCAGCAGTTTCCGACAGGGAGGCACTGAAGCTTTCTTT
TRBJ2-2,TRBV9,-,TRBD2,CASSIPGLAGNTGELFF,TGTGCCAGCAGCATTCCGGGACTAGCGGGAAACACCGGGGAGCTGTTTTTT
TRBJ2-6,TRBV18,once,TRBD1,CASSPDRAGANVLTF,TGTGCCAGCTCACCCGACAGGGCTGGGGCCAACGTCCTGACTTTC
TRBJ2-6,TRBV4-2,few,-,CASSQGTQVSGANVLTF,TGTGCCAGCAGCCAAGGGACACAAGTCTCTGGGGCCAACGTCCTGACTTTC
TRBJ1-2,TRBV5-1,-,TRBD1,CASSSDRGLRGPNGYTF,TGCGCCAGCAGCTCCGACAGGGGGCTGAGGGGCCCTAATGGCTACACCTTC
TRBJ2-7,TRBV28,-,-,CASSLSGSGYEQYF,TGTGCCAGCAGTTTATCGGGCTCAGGGTACGAGCAGTACTTC
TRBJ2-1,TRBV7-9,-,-,CASSPQGAGGPRNEQFF,TGTGCCAGCAGCCCTCAGGGGGCGGGAGGGCCACGCAATGAGCAGTTCTTC
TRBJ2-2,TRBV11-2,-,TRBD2,CASFPPGGRTGELFF,TGTGCCAGCTTCCCTCCCGGGGGGAGGACCGGGGAGCTGTTTTTT
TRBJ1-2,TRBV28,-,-,CASSSTALPNYGYTF,TGTGCCAGCAGTTCGACAGCGCTCCCAAACTATGGCTACACCTTC
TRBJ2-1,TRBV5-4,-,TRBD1,CASSLGQGANEQFF,TGTGCCAGCAGCTTAGGACAGGGTGCGAATGAGCAGTTCTTC
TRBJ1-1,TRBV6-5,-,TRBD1,CASTGQGAYTEAFF,TGTGCCAGCACCGGACAGGGGGCATACACTGAAGCTTTCTTT
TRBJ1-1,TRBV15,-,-,CATSRDTNTEAFF,TGTGCCACCAGCAGAGATACGAACACTGAAGCTTTCTTT
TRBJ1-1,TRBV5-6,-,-,CASSLVGTMNTEAFF,TGTGCCAGCAGCTTGGTGGGGACCATGAACACTGAAGCTTTCTTT
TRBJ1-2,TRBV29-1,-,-,CSVGGVEGYTF,TGCAGCGTTGGCGGAGTGGAAGGCTACACCTTC
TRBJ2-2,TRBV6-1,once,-,CASSKGGTGRHTGELFF,TGTGCCAGCAGTAAAGGAGGTACAGGGCGGCACACCGGGGAGCTGTTTTTT
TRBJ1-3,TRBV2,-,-,CASSYREVSGNTIYF,TGTGCCAGCAGTTACAGGGAAGTCTCTGGAAACACCATATATTTT
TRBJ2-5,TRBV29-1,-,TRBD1,CSVDRGPQETQYF,TGCAGCGTTGATAGGGGGCCTCAAGAGACCCAGTACTTC
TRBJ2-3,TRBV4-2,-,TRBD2,CASSQERSGGAGYADTQYF,TGTGCCAGCAGCCAAGAACGGAGCGGGGGGGCCGGGTACGCAGATACGCAGTATTTT
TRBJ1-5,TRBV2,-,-,CASRSRGNQPQHF,TGTGCCAGCAGAAGCAGGGGCAATCAGCCCCAGCATTTT
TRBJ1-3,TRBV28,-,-,CASSLVGPSSGNTIYF,TGTGCCAGCAGTTTAGTGGGACCCAGCTCTGGAAACACCATATATTTT
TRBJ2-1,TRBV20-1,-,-,CSASGEGEQFF,TGCAGTGCATCAGGAGAGGGCGAGCAGTTCTTC
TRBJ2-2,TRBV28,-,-,CASNSITGELFF,TGTGCCAGTAACAGTATCACCGGGGAGCTGTTTTTT
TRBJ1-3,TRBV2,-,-,CASSEDDRDGNTIYF,TGTGCCAGCAGTGAAGATGACAGAGATGGAAACACCATATATTTT
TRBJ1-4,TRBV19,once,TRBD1,CASIDTGGSNEKLFF,TGTGCCAGTATTGACACAGGGGGCAGTAATGAAAAACTGTTTTTT
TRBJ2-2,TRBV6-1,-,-,CASTRGGGVTGELFF,TGTGCCAGCACCCGAGGTGGAGGGGTCACCGGGGAGCTGTTTTTT
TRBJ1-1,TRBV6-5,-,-,CASSSTGRGREAFF,TGTGCCAGCAGTTCCACAGGGAGGGGAAGGGAAGCTTTCTTT
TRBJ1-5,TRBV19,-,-,CASSIESRPQHF,TGTGCCAGTAGTATAGAGAGTCGGCCCCAGCATTTT
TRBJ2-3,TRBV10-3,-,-,CAISEGITRDTQYF,TGTGCCATCAGTGAAGGGATTACTAGGGATACGCAGTATTTT
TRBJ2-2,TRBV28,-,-,CASCKGMGELFF,TGTGCCAGCTGTAAGGGGATGGGGGAGCTGTTTTTT
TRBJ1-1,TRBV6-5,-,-,CASSFSRLLNTEAFF,TGTGCCAGCAGTTTTTCAAGGCTTTTGAACACTGAAGCTTTCTTT
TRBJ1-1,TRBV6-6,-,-,CASSYSGVLNTEAFF,TGTGCCAGCAGTTACTCGGGAGTGCTGAACACTGAAGCTTTCTTT
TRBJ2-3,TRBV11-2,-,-,CASSLGRGDTQYF,TGTGCCAGCAGCTTAGGACGGGGAGATACGCAGTATTTT
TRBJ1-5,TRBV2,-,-,CASSGRLQNQPQHF,TGTGCCAGCAGTGGACGTCTCCAGAATCAGCCCCAGCATTTT
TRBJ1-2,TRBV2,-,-,CASKIANADGYTF,TGTGCCAGCAAAATTGCGAATGCGGATGGCTACACCTTC
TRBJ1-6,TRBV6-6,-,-,CASSYSAGFNSPLHF,TGTGCCAGCAGTTACTCGGCCGGGTTCAATTCACCCCTCCACTTT
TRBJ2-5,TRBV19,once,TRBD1,CASRMGQQETQYF,TGTGCCAGTAGGATGGGACAGCAAGAGACCCAGTACTTC
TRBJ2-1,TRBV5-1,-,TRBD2,CASGAYNLAGLNNEQFF,TGCGCCAGCGGCGCCTACAACCTAGCGGGCCTAAACAATGAGCAGTTCTTC
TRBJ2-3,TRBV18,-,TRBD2,CASSGLAGGGTDTQYF,TGTGCCAGCTCGGGACTAGCGGGAGGAGGGACAGATACGCAGTATTTT
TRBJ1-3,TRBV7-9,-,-,CASSLGGPSSGNTIYF,TGTGCCAGCAGCTTAGGGGGGCCAAGCTCTGGAAACACCATATATTTT
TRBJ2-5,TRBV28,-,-,CASNLGGAFQETQYF,TGTGCCAGCAACTTGGGGGGGGCCTTCCAAGAGACCCAGTACTTC
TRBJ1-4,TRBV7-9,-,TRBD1,CASSFGTDGNEKLFF,TGTGCCAGCAGCTTTGGGACAGACGGTAATGAAAAACTGTTTTTT
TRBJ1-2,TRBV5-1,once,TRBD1,CASSTGQNYGYTF,TGCGCCAGCAGCACGGGACAGAACTATGGCTACACCTTC
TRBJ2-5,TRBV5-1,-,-,CASSLGQIQETQYF,TGCGCCAGCAGCTTGGGGCAGATACAAGAGACCCAGTACTTC
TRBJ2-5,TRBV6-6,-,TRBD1,CASSPDRVFETQYF,TGTGCCAGCAGCCCCGACAGGGTTTTCGAGACCCAGTACTTC
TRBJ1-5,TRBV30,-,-,CAWSEYSNQPQHF,TGCGCCTGGAGTGAATATAGCAATCAGCCCCAGCATTTT
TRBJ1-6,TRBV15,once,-,CATSRDDFQGNSPLHF,TGTGCCACCAGCAGAGATGACTTCCAGGGGAATTCACCCCTCCACTTT
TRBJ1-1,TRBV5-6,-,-,CASSPGTEAFF,TGTGCCAGCAGCCCAGGAACTGAAGCTTTCTTT
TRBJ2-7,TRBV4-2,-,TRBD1,CASSQRQGPYEQYF,TGTGCCAGCAGCCAGCGACAGGGCCCTTACGAGCAGTACTTC
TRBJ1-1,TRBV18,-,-,CASSPPAGANTEAFF,TGTGCCAGCTCCCCGCCGGCAGGGGCAAACACTGAAGCTTTCTTT
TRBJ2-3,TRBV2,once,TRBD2,CASSVAGVGTDTQYF,TGTGCCAGCAGTGTAGCGGGAGTCGGCACAGATACGCAGTATTTT